Described below is a single T cell receptor (beta chain) sequence and its context. Its antigen is currently unknown. A much larger clone lies a single base off, so this may be a read error. A patient was excluded if there was uncontrolled infection, other autoimmune disease, pregnancy or lactation. Authors of the study amplified TCR beta CDR3 regions from RNA transcripts. During a first-round RT-PCR of the TCR CDR3, the HTBI primer set was used. TCRdb re-called the multiplex PCR reads through MiXCR, storing one row per CDR3 protein. The sample includes roughly 170,000 distinct CDR3 sequences, about 15% of them seen just once. The data are from a study of T cells in Graves' hyperthyroidism and ophthalmopathy. Study-wide points: Peripheral blood also featured most of the thyroid clonotypes expanded above 0.001.

Germline CDR1 is KGHDR and CDR2 is SFDVKD. The CDR3 spans 14 residues. The TCR comes from a woman aged 45 to 65 with Graves' hyperthyroidism. The genes are TRBV24-1 and TRBJ1-2; D ambiguous. Sequences were obtained from blood. For the CDR3, the DNA is TGTGCCACCAGTGATTTCCCCGGATCTAATGGCCACACCTTC. Translated, it gives CATSDFPGSNGHTF.